These T cell receptor beta chains were read from a single sample in a study of blood T cell repertoires in COVID-19. Sequenced by immunoSEQ multiplex PCR; TCRdb stores in-frame clones only, minus some. This sample has about 190,000 clones, with roughly 77% found just once. Input material: PBMCs or T cells enriched from blood (not recorded which). The receptors shown here come from a woman aged 45 to 65 with acute COVID-19. Each CDR3 is given with its conserved first and last residue. Fields, in order: J gene, D gene, clone size, V gene, CDR3 protein, CDR3 DNA. D genes are given only for firm matches. Only part of the rows carry a size: once, few, many, or a class if the clone is expanded.

TRBJ2-2	TRBD2	few	TRBV6-6	CASSPLLAGATNTGELFF	TGTGCCAGCAGTCCCCTACTAGCGGGGGCCACGAACACCGGGGAGCTGTTTTTT
TRBJ1-1	TRBD1	.	TRBV14	CASSRLGRGADTEAFF	TGTGCCAGCAGCCGATTGGGCAGGGGGGCGGACACTGAAGCTTTCTTT
TRBJ2-1	TRBD2	.	TRBV5-4	CASSLRTSIGNEQFF	TGTGCCAGCAGCTTGAGGACTAGCATCGGCAATGAGCAGTTCTTC
TRBJ2-5	TRBD2	.	TRBV6-6	CASEVGGVKETQYF	TGTGCCTCGGAGGTGGGGGGGGTCAAAGAGACCCAGTACTTC
TRBJ2-2	.	.	TRBV6-5	CASSKPTGQRELFF	TGTGCCAGCAGTAAACCTACAGGACAACGGGAGCTGTTTTTT
TRBJ1-5	.	few	TRBV24-1	CATSDFNGPQHF	TGTGCCACCAGTGATTTCAACGGGCCCCAGCATTTT
TRBJ1-1	.	.	TRBV6-2/TRBV6-3	CASSFNRDNTEAFF	TGTGCCAGCAGTTTCAACAGGGACAACACTGAAGCTTTCTTT
TRBJ1-5	.	medium-sized	TRBV5-8	CASSLQAGTNQPQHF	TGTGCCAGCAGCTTGCAGGCGGGGACGAATCAGCCCCAGCATTTT
TRBJ1-5	TRBD1	.	TRBV28	CASRPDRAQPQHF	TGTGCCAGCAGACCAGACAGGGCTCAGCCCCAGCATTTT
TRBJ2-5	TRBD1	.	TRBV6-5	CASSHDRAQETQYF	TGTGCCAGCAGCCACGACAGGGCACAAGAGACCCAGTACTTC
TRBJ2-5	TRBD2	.	TRBV4-1	CASSRTELAGGQVQYF	TGCGCCAGCAGCCGAACCGAACTAGCGGGGGGGCAGGTCCAGTACTTC
TRBJ2-1	TRBD1	.	TRBV3-1/TRBV3-2	CASSQGGTAYNEQFF	TGTGCCAGCAGCCAAGGGGGGACAGCTTACAATGAGCAGTTCTTC
TRBJ1-1	TRBD1	.	TRBV10-3	CAIRDRDTEAFF	TGTGCCATCAGGGACAGGGACACTGAAGCTTTCTTT
TRBJ1-1	.	.	TRBV29-1	CSVEDPRGMNTEAFF	TGCAGCGTTGAAGATCCTAGAGGGATGAACACTGAAGCTTTCTTT
TRBJ1-2	.	.	TRBV19	CASSIDRGSGYTF	TGTGCCAGTAGTATAGATAGGGGGTCCGGCTACACCTTC
TRBJ1-4	TRBD1	.	TRBV5-1	CASSDEGQANEKLFF	TGCGCCAGCAGCGACGAGGGACAGGCTAATGAAAAACTGTTTTTT
TRBJ2-2	.	.	TRBV24-1	CATSDLQQTGELFF	TGTGCCACCAGTGATTTGCAACAGACCGGGGAGCTGTTTTTT
TRBJ2-3	TRBD2	.	TRBV27	CATSLTGLGGFADTQYF	TGTGCCACCTCTCTCACGGGGCTCGGGGGGTTTGCAGATACGCAGTATTTT
TRBJ1-5	.	.	TRBV6-2/TRBV6-3	CASSYIAQNQPQHF	TGTGCCAGCAGTTACATCGCTCAGAATCAGCCCCAGCATTTT
TRBJ2-6	.	.	TRBV6-5	CASRQGSGANVLTF	TGTGCCAGCAGACAGGGCTCTGGGGCCAACGTCCTGACTTTC
TRBJ2-3	TRBD1	.	TRBV5-1	CASSPGTGGLTDTQYF	TGCGCCAGCAGCCCCGGGACAGGGGGCTTAACAGATACGCAGTATTTT
TRBJ1-2	.	.	TRBV16	CASSQSTGGYTF	TGTGCCAGCAGCCAATCGACAGGAGGCTACACCTTC
TRBJ1-1	TRBD1	.	TRBV19	CASSTQILTGRRNTEAFF	TGTGCCAGTAGTACCCAAATCCTGACAGGGCGAAGAAACACTGAAGCTTTCTTT
TRBJ1-1	.	few	TRBV25-1	CASSPDLGGTEAFF	TGTGCCAGCAGCCCCGATTTGGGGGGCACTGAAGCTTTCTTT
TRBJ2-2	.	.	TRBV6-5	CASSSLYGGAGELFF	TGTGCCAGCAGTTCACTATACGGCGGGGCCGGGGAGCTGTTTTTT
TRBJ1-1	.	.	TRBV9	CASSVVPMNTEAFF	TGTGCCAGCAGCGTAGTCCCCATGAACACTGAAGCTTTCTTT
TRBJ1-2	.	.	TRBV11-2	CASSSGGGGYGYTF	TGTGCCAGCAGCAGCGGGGGGGGTGGCTATGGCTACACCTTC
TRBJ2-2	.	.	TRBV27	CASMGPYTGELFF	TGTGCCAGCATGGGGCCATACACCGGGGAGCTGTTTTTT
TRBJ1-2	TRBD1	few	TRBV7-2	CASSLALGQEGRYGYTF	TGTGCCAGCAGCTTAGCCCTGGGACAGGAGGGACGGTATGGCTACACCTTC
TRBJ1-5	.	.	TRBV6-1	CASSEIQGDNQPQHF	TGTGCCAGCAGTGAAATACAGGGTGACAATCAGCCCCAGCATTTT
TRBJ1-5	.	.	TRBV28	CASAGVADQPQHF	TGTGCCAGCGCCGGGGTGGCCGATCAGCCCCAGCATTTT
TRBJ1-1	.	.	TRBV10-3	CAIRPGRLAEAFF	TGTGCCATCAGGCCGGGGAGGCTCGCTGAAGCTTTCTTT
TRBJ2-1	.	.	TRBV4-1	CASSQAGGHYNEQFF	TGCGCCAGCAGCCAAGCGGGGGGACACTACAATGAGCAGTTCTTC
TRBJ1-1	.	.	TRBV6-1	CASSESTGNTEAFF	TGTGCCAGCAGTGAATCGACAGGGAACACTGAAGCTTTCTTT
TRBJ1-6	.	.	TRBV27	CASSSAGPLHF	TGTGCCAGCAGTTCGGCGGGACCCCTCCACTTT
TRBJ1-2	TRBD1	few	TRBV10-1	CASSVTGGYYGYTF	TGCGCCAGCAGTGTGACAGGGGGGTACTATGGCTACACCTTC
TRBJ2-3	TRBD2	.	TRBV10-3	CAISEGLAGGHTDTQYF	TGTGCCATCAGTGAGGGCCTAGCGGGGGGACACACAGATACGCAGTATTTT
TRBJ2-5	TRBD2	.	TRBV2	CASSTSGGRGETQYF	TGTGCCAGCAGTACTAGCGGGGGCCGGGGGGAGACCCAGTACTTC
TRBJ1-4	.	.	TRBV6-5	CASRDRIDEKLFF	TGTGCCAGCAGAGACAGGATAGATGAAAAACTGTTTTTT
TRBJ1-1	.	few	TRBV7-9	CASRITGPEAFF	TGTGCCAGCAGGATAACAGGACCTGAAGCTTTCTTT
TRBJ2-1	TRBD2	.	TRBV4-3	CASSGLAGINEQFF	TGCGCCAGCAGCGGACTAGCGGGGATCAATGAGCAGTTCTTC
TRBJ1-2	TRBD1	.	TRBV7-9	CASSGQKAGTALNPYGYTF	TGTGCCAGCAGCGGTCAAAAGGCCGGGACAGCCCTCAACCCCTATGGCTACACCTTC
TRBJ1-5	.	.	TRBV3-1/TRBV3-2	CASSQEVGGNQPQHF	TGTGCCAGCAGCCAAGAAGTAGGGGGCAATCAGCCCCAGCATTTT
TRBJ2-1	.	.	TRBV11-2	CASSLGGASYNEQFF	TGTGCCAGCAGCTTGGGGGGGGCATCCTACAATGAGCAGTTCTTC
TRBJ2-1	.	.	TRBV11-3	CASSYGGAGYNEQFF	TGTGCCAGCAGCTATGGGGGGGCCGGGTACAATGAGCAGTTCTTC
TRBJ1-5	TRBD1	.	TRBV7-9	CASSFEGQQPQHF	TGTGCCAGCAGCTTCGAGGGACAGCAGCCCCAGCATTTT
TRBJ2-2	TRBD2	.	TRBV30	CAWSVTRGGAAELFF	TGTGCCTGGAGTGTAACTCGGGGGGGGGCCGCGGAGCTGTTTTTT
TRBJ2-1	TRBD1	once	TRBV6-6	CASSYSDRVGEQFF	TGTGCCAGCAGTTACTCGGACAGGGTGGGTGAGCAGTTCTTC
TRBJ2-3	TRBD2	once	TRBV9	CASSLGGYVTDTQYF	TGTGCCAGCAGCCTGGGGGGGTATGTGACAGATACGCAGTATTTT
TRBJ2-1	TRBD2	.	TRBV7-6	CASSLGGTSGYEQFF	TGTGCCAGCAGCTTAGGGGGGACTAGCGGCTATGAGCAGTTCTTC
TRBJ1-4	TRBD1	few	TRBV4-1	CASSQRWGQPNEKLFF	TGCGCCAGCAGCCAAAGATGGGGACAGCCTAATGAAAAACTGTTTTTT
TRBJ1-1	.	.	TRBV27	CASSLSDAVNTEAFF	TGTGCCAGCAGTTTATCCGATGCAGTGAACACTGAAGCTTTCTTT
TRBJ1-2	TRBD1	once	TRBV10-1	CASSLYRGLNYGYTF	TGCGCCAGCAGTTTGTACAGGGGGCTTAACTATGGCTACACCTTC
TRBJ1-1	.	few	TRBV14	CASSLQGRGTEAFF	TGTGCCAGCAGCCTACAGGGACGTGGGACTGAAGCTTTCTTT
TRBJ2-3	TRBD2	once	TRBV24-1	CATSLADFTDTQYF	TGTGCCACCTCCCTAGCGGACTTCACAGATACGCAGTATTTT
TRBJ1-1	.	once	TRBV6-2/TRBV6-3	CASSRMGARPNTEAFF	TGTGCCAGCAGTCGAATGGGGGCGAGACCGAACACTGAAGCTTTCTTT
TRBJ1-4	TRBD1	.	TRBV5-6	CASSPGQGPTNEKLFF	TGTGCCAGCAGCCCGGGACAGGGGCCAACTAATGAAAAACTGTTTTTT
TRBJ1-1	.	.	TRBV5-1	CASSFQGLNTEAFF	TGCGCCAGCAGCTTTCAGGGTTTGAACACTGAAGCTTTCTTT